This TCR beta chain stems from a study of cytomegalovirus exposure and HLA in healthy donors. A multiplex PCR was run with 60 Vbeta primers and 13 Jbeta primers. Measured with immunoSEQ multiplex PCR; TCRdb has only the in-frame clones, and not every one. The sample holds around 130,000 clones; roughly 8.3% are singletons and the top ten take about 5.5%. Overall study results and limits: HLA-A and HLA-B allele assignments for most subjects were reportedly predicted accurately using TCR beta sequences. An apparent linkage of common viral pathogens to several of the most significant clusters emerged in a later analysis. In the analysis, some V segments, TRBV6-2 and TRBV6-3 included, were excluded as indistinguishable.

CDR1 and CDR2 from the germline V gene are LGHNA and YNFKEQ. Losses at the gene ends were 4 bases for V and 1 base for J; bases not matched to a gene: 4. CDR3 size: 16 residues. This clone came up a few times. Its antigen remains unknown. Sequencing was done on a sample of PBMCs. This sequence joins TRBV4-2 and TRBJ2-5; 12 bases are shared with TRBD2. The receptor's source is a man between 35 and 55 years old in good health and CMV-seronegative. The CDR3 bases are TGTGCCAGCAGCCTGACTAGCGGGGGACGCCAAGAGACCCAGTACTTC. Translated: CASSLTSGGRQETQYF.